These 27 T cell receptor beta chains were sequenced from one sample in a study of cytomegalovirus exposure and HLA in healthy donors. Primers included in the PCR were 60 Vbeta and 13 Jbeta primers. The table came from immunoSEQ multiplex PCR; TCRdb's copy has only in-frame clones and leaves some out. Counted here are around 100,000 clones, 79% occurring once; the ten biggest clones make up over 4%. Material for sequencing was PBMCs. The receptors originated from a female donor in good health and CMV-seropositive.

This chain connects TRBV6-6 to TRBJ2-2; TRBD2 might be the D (7 bases). The CDR3 is made up of 16 amino acids. Germline V gene data show CDR1 as MNHNY and CDR2 as SVGAGI (reference sequence). The V gene lost 2 bases and the J gene lost 5 bases, with 15 bases spanning the gap. The CDR3 protein is CASSYPGRGKTGELFF. The CDR3 DNA follows: TGTGCCAGCAGTTACCCGGGGAGGGGGAAGACCGGGGAGCTGTTTTTT.

This chain joins TRBV5-1 and TRBJ1-2; 7 bases map to TRBD1. V was pared by 0 bases and J by 7 bases, with 9 bases of the junction left unmatched. The germline V gene encodes CDR1 SGHRS and CDR2 YFSETQ. The CDR3 length is 15 residues. Here the CDR3 DNA reads TGCGCCAGCAGCTTGGCTGAGGGGGCGCCGGCTGGCTACACCTTC. It encodes CASSLAEGAPAGYTF.

The J gene is TRBJ1-1, the V gene TRBV7-6, with D perhaps matching TRBD1 (6 bases). V was pared by 6 bases and J by 4 bases, with 12 bases between. CDR1 and CDR2 (germline): SGHVS, FNYEAQ. The CDR3 consists of 13 residues. CDR3 bases: TGTGCCAGCAGTCCTAAAGGGGGCACTGAAGCTTTCTTT. It codes for CASSPKGGTEAFF.

This chain joins TRBV5-6 and TRBJ2-3, with D hard to call. The germline V and J ends were trimmed by 0 bases and 3 bases, with 5 bases remaining between them. Germline CDR1 and CDR2: SGHDT and YYEEEE. The length of the CDR3 is 13 residues. Here the CDR3 reads CASSLDRTDTQYF. The CDR3 nucleotides read TGTGCCAGCAGCTTGGATCGGACAGATACGCAGTATTTT.

The chain combines TRBV5-6 with TRBJ1-2; the D is unclear. Trimming took 1 base from V and 9 from J, leaving 10 bases between them. The CDR3 extends over 12 amino acids. The V gene's germline CDR1 is SGHDT and CDR2 YYEEEE. In DNA form, the CDR3 reads TGTGCCAGCAGCTTGCCCCCCGAGAGCTACACCTTC. This gives the protein CASSLPPESYTF. Filled out from reference TRBV5-6 and TRBJ1-2, the complete variable domain reads DAGVTQSPTHLIKTRGQQVTLRCSPKSGHDTVSWYQQALGQGPQFIFQYYEEEERQRGNFPDRFSGHQFPNYSSELNVNALLLGDSALYLCASSLPPESYTFGSGTRLTVV.

The chain carries TRBV2 and TRBJ2-7; 8 bases map to TRBD1. This CDR3 has 14 residues. Germline V gene sequence: CDR1 SNHLY, CDR2 FYNNEI. Losses at the gene ends were 6 bases for V and 5 bases for J; bases not matched to a gene: 9. As DNA, the CDR3 is TGTGCCAGCAGCAACAGGGGGTACCGGAACGAGCAGTACTTC. It codes for CASSNRGYRNEQYF.

As regards this clone: One end of the junction fails to match germline, which may point to a read error. The chain combines TRBV7-9 with TRBJ2-6; 7 positions agree with TRBD1. This CDR3 spans 18 amino acids. From germline, CDR1 is SEHNR and CDR2 FQNEAQ (reference sequence). The CDR3 coding sequence is TGTTCCAGCAGCTTTTCAACAGGGGCAACCTCTGGGGCCAACGGCCTGACTTTC. Translating gives CSSSFSTGATSGANGLTF.

The DNA for the CDR3 is TGTGCCCACCGCGTTCCGGATAATTCACCCCTCCACTTT. Residues: CAHRVPDNSPLHF. The chain employs TRBV6-5 and TRBJ1-6; D is ambiguous. The ends were cut back, 11 bases at V and 5 bases at J, with 13 bases in the middle. The CDR3 consists of 13 residues. Germline V lookup: CDR1 MNHEY, CDR2 SVGAGI.

The gene calls are TRBV9 and TRBJ2-1; D possibly corresponds to TRBD2 (5 bases). Trimming pared 0 bases from V and 3 bases from J, leaving 10 bases between. The CDR3 has 15 amino acids. Germline CDR1 SGDLS, CDR2 YYNGEE. The CDR3 spells CASSVGLAFYNEQFF. In DNA form, the CDR3 reads TGTGCCAGCAGCGTAGGGCTAGCCTTCTACAATGAGCAGTTCTTC.

V gene TRBV5-1 combines with J gene TRBJ1-5; D uncertain. This CDR3 has 13 residues. V lost 4 bases to trimming and J lost 13 bases, with 18 bases between them. Per the germline V gene, CDR1 is SGHRS and CDR2 is YFSETQ. The CDR3 loop reads CASSLAPQGLQHF. DNA of the CDR3: TGCGCCAGCAGCCTTGCTCCGCAAGGACTGCAGCATTTT.

This rearrangement joins TRBV5-1 to TRBJ1-1, with 8 nucleotides matching TRBD1. Germline values: CDR1 SGHRS, CDR2 YFSETQ. The J segment lost 7 bases and the V segment lost 0 bases, leaving 8 bases of the junction unmatched. This CDR3 is 15 amino acids long. CDR3 DNA: TGCGCCAGCAGCTTGGACGGGACAGGTTCTATTGAAGCTTTCTTT. It codes for CASSLDGTGSIEAFF.

A single count supports this clone. Here the CDR3 DNA reads TGTGCCAGCAGCCAAGATATTCTAGCGGCGGCTGAGCAGTTCTTC. Translating it yields CASSQDILAAAEQFF. This sequence joins TRBV4-2 and TRBJ2-1; the match to TRBD2 covers 7 bases. J gave up 9 bases and V 0 bases, and 8 bases lay outside the gene matches. CDR1 is LGHNA, CDR2 YNFKEQ, per germline. The CDR3 sequence is 15 residues long.

The rearrangement joins TRBV5-4 to TRBJ2-7, with a weak D call TRBD2 (6 bases). The CDR3 loop spans 14 amino acids. The V end was cut by 4 bases, the J end by 6 bases, with 17 bases between. The germline gives CDR1 SGHNT, CDR2 YYREEE (reference sequence). Here the CDR3 reads CASSRDSPGGEQYF. Written as DNA, the CDR3 is TGTGCCAGCAGCCGGGACTCCCCCGGAGGCGAGCAGTACTTC.

The V gene is TRBV6-6, the J gene TRBJ2-3; no clear D. Deletions cut 5 bases from V and 0 bases from J, with 3 bases between. Looked up from germline, CDR1 is MNHNY and CDR2 is SVGAGI (reference sequence). There are 12 residues in the CDR3. The CDR3 sequence is CASSHSTDTQYF. The CDR3 DNA is TGTGCCAGCAGTCATAGCACAGATACGCAGTATTTT.

This chain uses TRBV7-8 with TRBJ2-7, with TRBD2 as a possible D gene (6 bases). The germline gives CDR1 SGHVS, CDR2 FQNEAQ. Trimming cost V 2 bases and J 3 bases, with 11 bases left between them. The CDR3 has 14 residues. The CDR3 DNA sequence: TGTGCCAGCAGCTTACGGGCGGGGCTCTACGAGCAGTACTTC. Translation gives CASSLRAGLYEQYF.

This clone showed up just once. The J gene is TRBJ2-7, the V gene TRBV4-3; 10 positions match TRBD2. Per the germline V gene, CDR1 is LGHNA and CDR2 is YSLEER. There are 16 residues in the CDR3. Germline trimming cut 4 bases from V and 2 bases from J; bases unmatched to any gene: 8. In DNA form, the CDR3 reads TGCGCCAGCAGCCTGGGACTAGCGTCTTCGGCCTACGAGCAGTACTTC. Protein: CASSLGLASSAYEQYF.

This chain links TRBV9 with TRBJ2-7, with D possibly being TRBD1 (6 bases). Trimming removed 1 base at V and 2 bases at J, with 13 bases between. Per germline, CDR1 SGDLS and CDR2 YYNGEE. The CDR3 loop spans 15 amino acids. The CDR3 spells CASSVNPGAPYEQYF. The CDR3 nucleotides are TGTGCCAGCAGCGTAAACCCAGGGGCCCCCTACGAGCAGTACTTC.

The rearrangement uses TRBV19 and TRBJ1-2, with TRBD1 as a possible D gene (5 bases). The CDR3 runs to 15 residues. V was clipped by 9 bases and J by 0 bases, with 17 bases between them. CDR1 and CDR2 from the germline V gene are LNHDA and SQIVND (reference sequence). CDR3 loop: CARDTVVGANYGYTF. The CDR3 DNA reads as TGTGCCAGGGACACCGTAGTTGGAGCTAACTATGGCTACACCTTC.

CDR3 loop: CAWSIGQGPDTQYF. CDR3 DNA: TGTGCCTGGAGTATCGGACAGGGCCCAGATACGCAGTATTTT. This chain uses TRBV30 with TRBJ2-3, with 8 bases identical to TRBD1. The CDR3 runs 14 residues. Germline CDR1 and CDR2: GTSNPN and SVGIG (reference sequence). V trimming: 2 bases; J trimming: 4 bases; junction bases outside the gene matches: 5. The complete variable domain, with remaining parts taken from reference TRBV30 and TRBJ2-3, reads SQTIHQWPATLVQPVGSPLSLECTVEGTSNPNLYWYRQAAGRGLQLLFYSVGIGQISSEVPQNLSASRPQDRQFILSSKKLLLSDSGFYLCAWSIGQGPDTQYFGPGTRLTVL.

This chain links TRBV30 with TRBJ1-2; 9 bases are a match to TRBD1. The CDR3 is 13 residues long. CDR1 and CDR2 (germline): GTSNPN, SVGIG (reference sequence). The junction had 10 bases not matched to a gene; V was cut back by 8 bases and J by 6 bases. Here the CDR3 reads CAGGTGSLDGYTF. The CDR3 DNA is TGTGCCGGGGGGACAGGGTCTCTTGATGGCTACACCTTC.

About this clone itself: Germline is not matched at one junction end, which may reflect a read error. The gene calls are TRBV5-1 and TRBJ2-6, with a tentative D call TRBD1 (5 bases). The CDR3 is 14 amino acids. The V gene's germline CDR1 is SGHRS and CDR2 YFSETQ. This chain's CDR3 is CASSLGTGANGLTF. Written as DNA, the CDR3 is TGCGCCAGCAGCTTGGGCACTGGGGCCAACGGCCTGACTTTC.

This clone ranks as medium-sized. The chain links TRBV27 to TRBJ1-2, with 7 bases fitting TRBD1. The CDR3 runs 14 residues. Trimming took 5 bases from V and 6 from J; bases not matched to a gene: 9. Looked up from germline, CDR1 is MNHEY and CDR2 is SMNVEV (reference sequence). The CDR3, as DNA: TGTGCCAGCAGTCCCGTTGAGGGGGCCCATGGCTACACCTTC. Its translation: CASSPVEGAHGYTF.

The chain carries TRBV18 and TRBJ1-2; 7 bases map to TRBD1. The V and J ends lost 0 bases and 8 bases, in that order; junction bases with no gene match: 12. The CDR3 consists of 16 residues. Germline CDR1 reads KGHSH; CDR2 reads LQKENI. The CDR3 reads CASSPPSNRGVLGYTF. The CDR3 DNA sequence: TGTGCCAGCTCACCACCGAGTAACAGGGGTGTCTTAGGCTACACCTTC.

The rearrangement joins TRBV2 to TRBJ2-3; TRBD2 matches at 12 bases. Germline assignment: CDR1 SNHLY and CDR2 FYNNEI. V dropped 5 bases and J dropped 4; count of bases not matched to a gene: 1. The CDR3 spans 14 residues. The CDR3 region is CASSRLAGADTQYF. The CDR3, as DNA: TGTGCCAGCAGTAGACTAGCGGGAGCAGATACGCAGTATTTT.

Here the CDR3 reads CASIELRGGNTEAFF. As DNA, the CDR3 is TGTGCCAGCATTGAACTCAGGGGTGGAAACACTGAAGCTTTCTTT. J is TRBJ1-1 and V is TRBV6-6, with a possible D match to TRBD1 (6 bases). Germline V lookup: CDR1 MNHNY, CDR2 SVGAGI (reference sequence). Trimming shortened V by 7 bases and J by 2 bases, and 17 bases separated the two germline ends. The CDR3 totals 15 residues.

This clone appeared a few times. The chain links TRBV7-2 to TRBJ1-3; TRBD1 matches at 7 bases. The V and J ends lost 5 bases and 4 bases, in that order; junction bases with no gene match: 8. This CDR3 has 15 residues. CDR1 SGHTA and CDR2 FQGNSA come from the germline V gene. CDR3 residues: CASSTQTGIGNTIYF. The CDR3 DNA follows: TGTGCCAGCAGCACCCAGACAGGGATAGGAAACACCATATATTTT.

The CDR3 loop reads CASSGLAGGAEQFF. CDR3 coding DNA: TGTGCCAGCAGCGGACTAGCGGGAGGTGCTGAGCAGTTCTTC. The V call is TRBV6-6, the J call TRBJ2-1, with 14 nucleotides matching TRBD2. The CDR3 length is 14 residues. The germline V gene has CDR1 MNHNY and CDR2 SVGAGI (reference sequence). J lost 9 bases, V lost 6 bases, and 4 bases had no gene match.